The text below deals with one T cell receptor (beta chain). The data were taken from a study of blood T cell repertoires in COVID-19. For the study at large: COVID-19 samples, acute and convalescent, were from the United States, Italy and Spain.

The protocol was immunoSEQ multiplex PCR, while the TCRdb copy is restricted to in-frame clones and leaves out a portion. The data hold approximately 250,000 clones, with about 87% observed a single time. Germline V lookup: CDR1 ENHRY, CDR2 SYGVKD. Trimming stripped 3 bases from V and 0 bases from J, with 7 bases between. There are 14 residues in the CDR3. The clonotype originates from a woman between 40 and 55 years old with acute COVID-19. The chain employs TRBV10-3 and TRBJ2-3; D ambiguous. Specimen: PBMCs or T cells enriched from blood (not recorded which). The CDR3 loop is CAISDSPSTDTQYF. The CDR3 DNA sequence: TGTGCCATCAGTGACAGTCCTAGCACAGATACGCAGTATTTT.